This is a list of T cell receptor beta chains from one sample in a study of cytomegalovirus exposure and HLA in healthy donors. The assay was immunoSEQ multiplex PCR, and TCRdb's table has in-frame clones only and misses some. The table has over 150,000 clones, approximately 84% seen once. The sequenced sample was PBMCs. The receptor source for this set is a boy under 10 years old in good health and CMV-seronegative. Both conserved end residues are part of each CDR3. Fields, in order: V gene, J gene, D gene, clone size, CDR3 DNA, CDR3 protein. D genes are given only for firm matches. Clone size, where shown, is once, few, many, or a class for clones that have expanded.

TRBV5-1,TRBJ2-7,.,.,TGCGCCAGCAGCTTGGTGTCGGGAGAATCCCACGAGCAGTACTTC,CASSLVSGESHEQYF
TRBV28,TRBJ2-7,TRBD1,once,TGTGCCAGCAGGGCCCGGGACAGGGATGGGCAGTACTTC,CASRARDRDGQYF
TRBV7-2,TRBJ2-7,TRBD2,.,TGTGCCAGCAGCATTAGCGGGAGCCCCTACGAGCAGTACTTC,CASSISGSPYEQYF
TRBV13,TRBJ1-1,.,.,TGTGCCAGCAGCTCGCAAGGGTGGGAGATTATGAACACTGAAGCTTTCTTT,CASSSQGWEIMNTEAFF
TRBV27,TRBJ2-7,.,.,TGTGCCAGCAGTTTAGTATGGAGGAGCGAGCAGTACTTC,CASSLVWRSEQYF
TRBV30,TRBJ2-7,TRBD2,.,TGTGCCTGGAGTGTATTTAGCGGGAGTAGCGAGCAGTACTTC,CAWSVFSGSSEQYF
TRBV18,TRBJ2-5,TRBD1,once,TGTGCCAGCTCATACCAGGCAGGGGGACAAGAGACCCAGTACTTC,CASSYQAGGQETQYF
TRBV6-1,TRBJ2-1,TRBD1,.,TGTGCCAGCAGTGAAGCGCAGGGGGATGAGCAGTTCTTC,CASSEAQGDEQFF
TRBV7-2,TRBJ2-1,TRBD2,.,TGTGCCAGCAGCCTCGGGACTAGCGGATACAATGAGCAGTTCTTC,CASSLGTSGYNEQFF
TRBV5-1,TRBJ2-7,TRBD1,.,TGCGCCAGAAACCGGGACAGGGAGCCCTACGAGCAGTACTTC,CARNRDREPYEQYF
TRBV7-9,TRBJ2-2,TRBD1,.,TGTGCCAGCACCCAAACCCGGACAGGGGTAACCGGGGAGCTGTTTTTT,CASTQTRTGVTGELFF
TRBV5-6,TRBJ2-7,.,.,TGTGCCAGCAGCTTGACCCTGGGACTCTCCTACGAGCAGTACTTC,CASSLTLGLSYEQYF
TRBV27,TRBJ2-2,TRBD1,.,TGTGCCAGCAGTTTCAACCGGGACAGATCGAACACCGGGGAGCTGTTTTTT,CASSFNRDRSNTGELFF
TRBV5-6,TRBJ1-2,.,.,TGTGCCAGCAGCGACGACAGGTTTAACTATGGCTACACCTTC,CASSDDRFNYGYTF
TRBV27,TRBJ1-5,.,.,TGTGCCAGCAGTCGGGGGTACAATCAGCCCCAGCATTTT,CASSRGYNQPQHF
TRBV5-1,TRBJ1-2,.,.,TGCGCCAGCAGCGTGGGTGACAGAGCCTCTAACTATGGCTACACCTTC,CASSVGDRASNYGYTF
TRBV5-5,TRBJ2-7,TRBD1,.,TGTGCCAGCAGCGTCACAGGGGGCAGGTACGAGCAGTACTTC,CASSVTGGRYEQYF
TRBV7-7,TRBJ2-7,.,.,TGTGCCAGCAGGAACAGGGTTAAGGTCTACGAGCAGTACTTC,CASRNRVKVYEQYF
TRBV2,TRBJ1-1,.,.,TGTGCCAGCATTTCGGCCGCTGGGGCTGGAGAAGCTTTCTTT,CASISAAGAGEAFF
TRBV9,TRBJ2-7,TRBD1,.,TGTGCCAGCAGCGTGCTAGGGACAGATAGTTACGAGCAGTACTTC,CASSVLGTDSYEQYF
TRBV9,TRBJ2-3,TRBD1,.,TGTGCCAGCAGCCCCCTTGGGACAGGGGGCGGGACAGATACGCAGTATTTT,CASSPLGTGGGTDTQYF
TRBV5-1,TRBJ2-3,TRBD1,.,TGCGCCAGCAGCTCCCGACAGGGGGTCCTCACAGATACGCAGTATTTT,CASSSRQGVLTDTQYF
TRBV19,TRBJ1-2,TRBD1,.,TGTGCCAGTAGTATAGGGCCGGGACAGGGCTATGGCTACACCTTC,CASSIGPGQGYGYTF
TRBV27,TRBJ2-7,.,.,TGTGCCAGCAGCGGGTGGGGCCCGAAAGCCGAGCAGTACTTC,CASSGWGPKAEQYF
TRBV6-6,TRBJ2-7,.,.,TGTGCCAGCAGTTACCGGCGGGTCGACGAGCAGTACTTC,CASSYRRVDEQYF
TRBV19,TRBJ2-7,.,few,TGTGCCAGTAGTAGCGAAGCGGAAACCGGCGAGCAGTACTTC,CASSSEAETGEQYF
TRBV5-1,TRBJ2-3,.,once,TGCGCCAGCAGCTTGGTCTTGAACAGTTTGATCGGCACAGATACGCAGTATTTT,CASSLVLNSLIGTDTQYF
TRBV29-1,TRBJ2-1,TRBD1,.,TGCAACCACAGGGGGGCCGCCGATGAGCAGTTCTTC,CNHRGAADEQFF
TRBV5-6,TRBJ1-1,.,.,TGTGCCAGCAGCTTGGAAGGCTTGTCTGAACTACAGGGTGGTTTCTTT,CASSLEGLSELQGGFF
TRBV29-1,TRBJ1-1,TRBD1,.,TGCAGCGTTGTGAGACAGGGTTTTTCTGAAGCTTTCTTT,CSVVRQGFSEAFF
TRBV4-1,TRBJ1-3,.,once,TGCGCCAGCAGCCAACCCCTGACAGTCCCCAAGCTGAGCTCTGGAAACACCATATATTTT,CASSQPLTVPKLSSGNTIYF
TRBV7-3,TRBJ2-3,TRBD1,.,TGTGCCAGCAGCCGCCGGGACAGCTATCTTGATACGCAGTATTTT,CASSRRDSYLDTQYF
TRBV5-1,TRBJ1-2,.,.,TGCGCCAGCAGCTTGGTAGGCGGGGCGCGTCCCTATGGCTACACCTTC,CASSLVGGARPYGYTF
TRBV6-1,TRBJ1-5,.,.,TGTGCCAGCAGTCAGGGTGGCAATCAGCCCCAGCATTTT,CASSQGGNQPQHF
TRBV4-1,TRBJ1-2,.,.,TGCGCCAGCAGCCAAGGGGAGCTTAGCTATGGCTACACCTTC,CASSQGELSYGYTF
TRBV15,TRBJ1-3,.,.,TGTGCCACCAGCAGAAAAACGACAGGCCCTGGAAACACCATATATTTT,CATSRKTTGPGNTIYF
TRBV13,TRBJ2-1,TRBD2,.,TGTGCCAGCAGCTTAGCGGGAGGTTTTGACAATGAGCAGTTCTTC,CASSLAGGFDNEQFF
TRBV13,TRBJ2-7,.,.,TGTGCCAGCAGCTCGAGCTCCTACGAGCAGTACTTC,CASSSSSYEQYF
TRBV4-2,TRBJ2-2,TRBD2,.,TGTGCCAGCAGCCAAGCGTTTCTATCGTCTAGCGGTTGGAACGGGGAGCTGTTTTTT,CASSQAFLSSSGWNGELFF
TRBV25-1,TRBJ1-1,.,.,TGTGCCAGCAGCGCCACAGTTCCCACTGAAGCTTTCTTT,CASSATVPTEAFF